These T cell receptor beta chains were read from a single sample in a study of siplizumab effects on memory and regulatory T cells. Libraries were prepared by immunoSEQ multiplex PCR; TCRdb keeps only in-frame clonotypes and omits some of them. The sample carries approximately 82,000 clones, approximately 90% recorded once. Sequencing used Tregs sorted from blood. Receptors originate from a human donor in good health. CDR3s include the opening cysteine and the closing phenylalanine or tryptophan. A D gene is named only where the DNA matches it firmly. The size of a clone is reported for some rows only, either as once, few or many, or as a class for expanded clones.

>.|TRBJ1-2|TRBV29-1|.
TGCAGCGTTGGGGAGGGCTTCCGGGATGGCTACACCTTC
CSVGEGFRDGYTF
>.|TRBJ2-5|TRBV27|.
TGTGCCAGCAGACCCGGGGTTCAAGAGACCCAGTACTTC
CASRPGVQETQYF
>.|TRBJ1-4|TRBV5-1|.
TGCGCCAGCAGGGCGGACACACAAAAACTGTTTTTT
CASRADTQKLFF
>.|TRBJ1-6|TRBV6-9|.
TGTGCCAGCAGTTCAACTGGCCGTCCACCCCTCCACTTT
CASSSTGRPPLHF
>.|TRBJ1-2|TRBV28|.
TGTGCCAGCAGCGTTGCAGGATATGGCTACACCTTC
CASSVAGYGYTF
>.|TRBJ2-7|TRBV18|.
TGTGCCAGCTCACCCCTATCTGGGGGCTTAGGGTACTTC
CASSPLSGGLGYF
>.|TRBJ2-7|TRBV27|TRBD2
TGTGCCAGCGGGTTAGCGGGGGTTTACGAGCAGTACTTC
CASGLAGVYEQYF
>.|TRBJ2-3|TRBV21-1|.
TGTGCCAGCAGCACAACTAGCGGGGGGAGAGGGGCAGATACGCAGTATTTT
CASSTTSGGRGADTQYF
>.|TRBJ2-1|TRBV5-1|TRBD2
TGCGCCAGCAGCTTGACTAGCGGGACATACAATGAGCAGTTCTTC
CASSLTSGTYNEQFF
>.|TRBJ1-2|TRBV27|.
TGTGCCAGCAGCCAGCTTGGGTCCTATGGCTACACCTTC
CASSQLGSYGYTF
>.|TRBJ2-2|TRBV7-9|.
TGTGCCAGCAGCCGCTCCCCCCGGGGATCAGCCGGGGAGCTGTTTTTT
CASSRSPRGSAGELFF
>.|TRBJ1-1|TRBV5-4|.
TGTGCCAGCAGCCTCGGACAGACGAACACTGAAGCTTTCTTT
CASSLGQTNTEAFF
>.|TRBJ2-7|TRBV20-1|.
TGCAGTGCCCGAGGCGGGGGCGGGCAGTACTTC
CSARGGGGQYF
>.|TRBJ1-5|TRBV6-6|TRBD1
TGTGCCAGCAGGCTACAGGGGGCAGGTCAGCCCCAGCATTTT
CASRLQGAGQPQHF
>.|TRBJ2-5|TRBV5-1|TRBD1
TGCGCCAGCAGTGGTCGGGACAGCGAAGAGACCCAGTACTTC
CASSGRDSEETQYF
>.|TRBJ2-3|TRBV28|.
TGTGCCAGCAGTTTTGGTCTAGTGCTCACAGATACGCAGTATTTT
CASSFGLVLTDTQYF
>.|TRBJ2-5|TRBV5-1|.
TGCGCCAGCAGCTTGGGGCACAAAGAGACCCAGTACTTC
CASSLGHKETQYF
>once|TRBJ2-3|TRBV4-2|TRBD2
TGTGCCAGCAGCCAAAACCGACTAGCGGGGGCCACAGATACGCAGTATTTT
CASSQNRLAGATDTQYF
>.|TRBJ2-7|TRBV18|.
TGTGCCAGCTCACCACCGGGGGGCGCAACCTACGAGCAGTACTTC
CASSPPGGATYEQYF
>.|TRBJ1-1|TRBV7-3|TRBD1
TGTGCCAGCAAGGACAGGGGGAACACTGAAGCTTTCTTT
CASKDRGNTEAFF
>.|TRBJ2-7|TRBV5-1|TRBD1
TGCGCCAGCAACGGACAGGGTTACTACGAGCAGTACTTC
CASNGQGYYEQYF
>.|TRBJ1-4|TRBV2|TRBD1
TGTGCCAGCAGATGGACAGGAGCGGCAACTAATGAAAAACTGTTTTTT
CASRWTGAATNEKLFF
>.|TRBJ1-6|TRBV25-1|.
TGTGCCAGCAGTTTACAGAATTCACCCCTCCACTTT
CASSLQNSPLHF
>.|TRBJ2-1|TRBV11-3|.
TGTGCCAGCAGCTTAGTCGTTAATGAGCAGTTCTTC
CASSLVVNEQFF
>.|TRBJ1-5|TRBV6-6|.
TGTGCCAGCAGTTACTCAGGACAGTCTAGCAATCAGCCCCAGCATTTT
CASSYSGQSSNQPQHF
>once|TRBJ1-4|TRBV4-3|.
TGCGCCAGCAGCCAAGATGCCCGTAATGAAAAACTGTTTTTT
CASSQDARNEKLFF
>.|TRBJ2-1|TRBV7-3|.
TGTGCCAGCAGCTTAGAGTTGGGGGGCTCCTACAATGAGCAGTTCTTC
CASSLELGGSYNEQFF
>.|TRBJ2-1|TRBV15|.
TGTGCCACCAACAGTGACCGGGACCCGGAGGCTTACAATGAGCAGTTCTTC
CATNSDRDPEAYNEQFF
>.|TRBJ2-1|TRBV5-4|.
TGTGCCAGCAGCCAGGGGGGGGGCTCCTACAATGAGCAGTTCTTC
CASSQGGGSYNEQFF
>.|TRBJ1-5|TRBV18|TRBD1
TGTGCCAGCTCTCTTGGACAGGTCAATCAGCCCCAGCATTTT
CASSLGQVNQPQHF
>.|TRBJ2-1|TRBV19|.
TGTGCCAGCACCCGCAACAATGAGCAGTTCTTC
CASTRNNEQFF
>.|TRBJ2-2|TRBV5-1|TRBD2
TGCGCCAGCAGCCTACTAGCGGGAAAGACCGGGGAGCTGTTTTTT
CASSLLAGKTGELFF
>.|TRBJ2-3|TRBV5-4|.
TGTGCCAGCAGCCAGGACCCAACAGATACGCAGTATTTT
CASSQDPTDTQYF
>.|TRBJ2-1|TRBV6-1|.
TGTGCCGTCTCGACCTACAATGAGCAGTTCTTC
CAVSTYNEQFF
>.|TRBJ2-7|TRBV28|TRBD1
TGTGCCAGCAGTTTAAGGACAGGGATCTCCTACGAGCAGTACTTC
CASSLRTGISYEQYF
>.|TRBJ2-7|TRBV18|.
TGTGCCAGCTCGCAAAGACAGGGAGGGTACGAGCAGTACTTC
CASSQRQGGYEQYF
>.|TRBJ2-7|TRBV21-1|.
TGTGCCAGCAGTCCTACAGGGGGCGAGCAGTACTTC
CASSPTGGEQYF
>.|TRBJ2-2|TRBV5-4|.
TGTGCCAGCAGCCGAGGAAGGACGTTCGAAAACACCGGGGAGCTGTTTTTT
CASSRGRTFENTGELFF
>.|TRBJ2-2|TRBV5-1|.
TGCGCCAGCAGCAGCGGGACAGCGAACACCGGGGAGCTGTTTTTT
CASSSGTANTGELFF
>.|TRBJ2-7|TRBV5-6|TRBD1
TGTGCCAGCAGCTTTCCGGGACAGGGCCCCTACGAGCAGTACTTC
CASSFPGQGPYEQYF
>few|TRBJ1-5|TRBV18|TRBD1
TGTGCCAGCTCCAGGGGGTTGGATCAGCCCCAGCATTTT
CASSRGLDQPQHF
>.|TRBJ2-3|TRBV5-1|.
TGCGCCAGCAGCCCGGACTTGGGCACAGATACGCAGTATTTT
CASSPDLGTDTQYF
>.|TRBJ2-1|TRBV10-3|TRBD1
TGTGCCAGCACAACCGGGACAGGGTCGCTAGGTGAGCAGTTCTTC
CASTTGTGSLGEQFF
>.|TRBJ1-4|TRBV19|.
TGTGCCAGTACTCGGTTAAATGAAAAACTGTTTTTT
CASTRLNEKLFF
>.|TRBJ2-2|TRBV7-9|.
TGTGCCAGCAGCCGAGCCGGGGGAACCGGGGAGCTGTTTTTT
CASSRAGGTGELFF
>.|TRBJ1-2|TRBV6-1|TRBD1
TGTGCCAGCATTTCGACAGGGACATATGGCTACACCTTC
CASISTGTYGYTF
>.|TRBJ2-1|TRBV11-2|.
TGTGCCAGCAGCTTAGGGTCGTTCTATGAGCAGTTCTTC
CASSLGSFYEQFF
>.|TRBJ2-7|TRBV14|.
TGTGCCAGCAGCCAGACCTTCGGCCCCTACGAGCAGTACTTC
CASSQTFGPYEQYF
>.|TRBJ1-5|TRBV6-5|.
TGTGCCAGCAGGCAGGGGTTGTATCAGCCCCAGCATTTT
CASRQGLYQPQHF
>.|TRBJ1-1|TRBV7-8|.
TGTGCCAGCAGCTTACGGGGGGACACTGAAGCTTTCTTT
CASSLRGDTEAFF
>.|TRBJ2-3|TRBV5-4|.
TGTGCCAGCAGCCTCCCGGCAGGGGTCGCAGATACGCAGTATTTT
CASSLPAGVADTQYF
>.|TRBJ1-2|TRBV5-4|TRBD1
TGTGCCAGCACTCCCGGACAGGGGGTCTTTCCTAACTATGGCTACACCTTC
CASTPGQGVFPNYGYTF
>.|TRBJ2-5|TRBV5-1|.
TGCGCCAGCAACGTTCAAGGCCTACTACAAGAGACCCAGTACTTC
CASNVQGLLQETQYF
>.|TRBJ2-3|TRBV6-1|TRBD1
TGTGCCAGCATCGTTGGGACAGGCCGCACAGATACGCAGTATTTT
CASIVGTGRTDTQYF
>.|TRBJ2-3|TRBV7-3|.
TGTGCCAGCAGCTTAGGGGGGGCTAGCACAGATACGCAGTATTTT
CASSLGGASTDTQYF
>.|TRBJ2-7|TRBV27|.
TGTGCCAGCAGCTTGGGGGGAACCGAGCAGTACTTC
CASSLGGTEQYF
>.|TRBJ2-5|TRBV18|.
TGTGCCAGCTCACCGGATTCCGAGGCGGAGACCCAGTACTTC
CASSPDSEAETQYF
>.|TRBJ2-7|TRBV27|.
TGTGCCAGCAGCCCCTATGGCCTCTACGAGCAGTACTTC
CASSPYGLYEQYF
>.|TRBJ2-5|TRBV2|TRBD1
TGTGCCAGCAGTGAACGAGGGACCCAGGGGGCGCGAGGAAGAGAGACCCAGTACTTC
CASSERGTQGARGRETQYF
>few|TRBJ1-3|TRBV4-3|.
TGCGCCAGCAGCCAAGATATAAGCTCGCACACCATATATTTT
CASSQDISSHTIYF